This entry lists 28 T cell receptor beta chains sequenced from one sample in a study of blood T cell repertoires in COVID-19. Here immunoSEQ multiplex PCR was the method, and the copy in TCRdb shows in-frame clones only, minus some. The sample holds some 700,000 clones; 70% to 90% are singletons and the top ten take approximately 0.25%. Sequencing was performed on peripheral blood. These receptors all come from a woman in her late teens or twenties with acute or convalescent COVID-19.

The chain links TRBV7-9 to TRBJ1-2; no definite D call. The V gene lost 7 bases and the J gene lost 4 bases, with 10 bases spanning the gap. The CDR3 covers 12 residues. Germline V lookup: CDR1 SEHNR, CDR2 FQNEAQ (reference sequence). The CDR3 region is CASTHNPYGYTF. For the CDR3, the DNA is TGTGCCAGCACCCACAACCCCTATGGCTACACCTTC.

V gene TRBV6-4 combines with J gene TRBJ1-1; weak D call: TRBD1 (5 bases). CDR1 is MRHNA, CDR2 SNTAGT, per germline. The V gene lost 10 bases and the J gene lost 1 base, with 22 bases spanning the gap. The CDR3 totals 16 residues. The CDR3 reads CAIGTGGGFPNTEAFF. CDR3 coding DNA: TGTGCCATCGGGACGGGGGGAGGATTCCCGAACACTGAAGCTTTCTTT.

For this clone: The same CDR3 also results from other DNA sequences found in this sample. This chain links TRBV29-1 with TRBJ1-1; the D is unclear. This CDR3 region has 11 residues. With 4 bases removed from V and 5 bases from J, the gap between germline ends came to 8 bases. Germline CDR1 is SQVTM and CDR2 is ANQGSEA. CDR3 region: CSVVRGTEAFF. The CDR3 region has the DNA TGCAGCGTTGTTCGGGGAACTGAAGCTTTCTTT.

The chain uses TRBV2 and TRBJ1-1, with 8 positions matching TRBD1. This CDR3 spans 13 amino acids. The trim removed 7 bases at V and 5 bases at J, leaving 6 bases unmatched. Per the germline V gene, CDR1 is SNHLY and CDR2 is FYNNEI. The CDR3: CASTGQGSTEAFF. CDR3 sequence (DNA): TGTGCCAGCACCGGACAGGGTTCGACTGAAGCTTTCTTT.

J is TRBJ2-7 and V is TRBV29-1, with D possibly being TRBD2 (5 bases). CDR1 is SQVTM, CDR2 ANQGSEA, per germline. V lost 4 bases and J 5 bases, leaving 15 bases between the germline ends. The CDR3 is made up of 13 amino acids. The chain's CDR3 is CSVVVTSGNEQYF. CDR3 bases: TGCAGCGTTGTAGTCACTAGTGGGAACGAGCAGTACTTC.

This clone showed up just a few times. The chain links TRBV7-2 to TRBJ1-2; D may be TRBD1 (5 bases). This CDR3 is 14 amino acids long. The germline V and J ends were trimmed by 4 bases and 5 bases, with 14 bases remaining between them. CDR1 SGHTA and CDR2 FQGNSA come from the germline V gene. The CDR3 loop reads CASSSGALSYGYTF. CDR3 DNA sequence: TGTGCCAGCAGCTCTGGGGCTCTTTCGTATGGCTACACCTTC.

CDR3 sequence (DNA): TGTGCCAGTAGTATCCGAGGGACAGGCAATGAAAAACTGTTTTTT. Protein product: CASSIRGTGNEKLFF. V is TRBV19 and J is TRBJ1-4; 8 bases fit TRBD1. Per the germline V gene, CDR1 is LNHDA and CDR2 is SQIVND (reference sequence). V shed 3 bases, J shed 5 bases, and the junction held 5 bases outside the gene matches. The CDR3 runs to 15 residues.

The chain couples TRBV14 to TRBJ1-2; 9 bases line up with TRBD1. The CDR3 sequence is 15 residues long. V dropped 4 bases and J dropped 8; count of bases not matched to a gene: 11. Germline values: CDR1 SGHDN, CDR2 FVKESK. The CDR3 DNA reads TGTGCCAGCAGCCCAGTACCGGGACAGGGACTCGGCTACACCTTC. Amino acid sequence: CASSPVPGQGLGYTF. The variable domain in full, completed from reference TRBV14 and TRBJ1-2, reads EAGVTQFPSHSVIEKGQTVTLRCDPISGHDNLYWYRRVMGKEIKFLLHFVKESKQDESGMPNNRFLAERTGGTYSTLKVQPAELEDSGVYFCASSPVPGQGLGYTFGSGTRLTVV.

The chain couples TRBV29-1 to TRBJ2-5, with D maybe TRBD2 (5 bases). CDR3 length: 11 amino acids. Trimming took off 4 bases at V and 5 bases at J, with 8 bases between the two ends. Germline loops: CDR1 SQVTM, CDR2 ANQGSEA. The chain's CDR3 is CSVAGVETQYF. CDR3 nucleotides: TGCAGCGTTGCCGGGGTGGAGACCCAGTACTTC.

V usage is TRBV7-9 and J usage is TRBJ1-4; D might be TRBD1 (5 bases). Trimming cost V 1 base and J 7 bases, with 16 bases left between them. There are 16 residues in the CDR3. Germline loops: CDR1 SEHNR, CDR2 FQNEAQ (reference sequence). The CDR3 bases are TGTGCCAGCAGCTTAGACCCGACAGTGGGGCCTGAAAAACTGTTTTTT. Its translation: CASSLDPTVGPEKLFF.

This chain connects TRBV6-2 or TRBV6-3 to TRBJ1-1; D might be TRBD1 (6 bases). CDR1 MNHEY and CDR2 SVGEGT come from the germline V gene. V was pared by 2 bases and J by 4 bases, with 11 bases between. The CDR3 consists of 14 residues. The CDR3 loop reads CASSYQGWGTEAFF. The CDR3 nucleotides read TGTGCCAGCAGTTACCAGGGGTGGGGCACTGAAGCTTTCTTT.

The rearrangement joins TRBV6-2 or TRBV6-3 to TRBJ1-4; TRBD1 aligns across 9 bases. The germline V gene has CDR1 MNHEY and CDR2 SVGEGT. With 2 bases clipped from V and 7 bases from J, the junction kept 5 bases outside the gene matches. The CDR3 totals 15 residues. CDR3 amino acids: CASSYDGTGSEKLFF. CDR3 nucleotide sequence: TGTGCCAGCAGTTACGATGGGACAGGGAGTGAAAAACTGTTTTTT.

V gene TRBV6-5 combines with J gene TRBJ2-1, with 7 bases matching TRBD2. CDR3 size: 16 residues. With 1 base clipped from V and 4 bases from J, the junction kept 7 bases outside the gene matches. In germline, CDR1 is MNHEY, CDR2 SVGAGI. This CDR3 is CASSYYPGGVYNEQFF. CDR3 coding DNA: TGTGCCAGCAGTTACTATCCGGGGGGAGTTTACAATGAGCAGTTCTTC.

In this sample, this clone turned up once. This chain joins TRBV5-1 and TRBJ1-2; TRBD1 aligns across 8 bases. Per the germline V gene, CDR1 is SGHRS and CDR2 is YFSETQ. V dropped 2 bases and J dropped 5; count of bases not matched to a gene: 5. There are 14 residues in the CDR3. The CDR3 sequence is CASSLSRGPYGYTF. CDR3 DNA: TGCGCCAGCAGCTTAAGCAGGGGGCCTTATGGCTACACCTTC.

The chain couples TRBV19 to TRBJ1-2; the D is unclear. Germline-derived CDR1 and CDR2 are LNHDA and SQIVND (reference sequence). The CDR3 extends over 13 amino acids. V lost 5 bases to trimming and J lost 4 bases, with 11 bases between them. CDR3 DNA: TGTGCCAGTAGTCCGACCTCGGGCTATGGCTACACCTTC. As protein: CASSPTSGYGYTF.

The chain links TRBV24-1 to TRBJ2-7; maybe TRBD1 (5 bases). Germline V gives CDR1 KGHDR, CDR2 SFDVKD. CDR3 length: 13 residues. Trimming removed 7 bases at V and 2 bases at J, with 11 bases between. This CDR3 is CATSPGPPYEQYF. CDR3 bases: TGTGCCACCAGCCCAGGGCCCCCCTACGAGCAGTACTTC.

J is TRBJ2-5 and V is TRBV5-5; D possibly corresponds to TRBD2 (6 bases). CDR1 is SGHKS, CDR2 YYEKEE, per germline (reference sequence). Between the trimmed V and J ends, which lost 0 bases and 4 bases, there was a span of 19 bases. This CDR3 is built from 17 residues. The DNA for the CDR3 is TGTGCCAGCAGCTTGGTATGGGCCAGGAGGGGTGGAGAGACCCAGTACTTC. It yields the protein CASSLVWARRGGETQYF.

In DNA, the CDR3 is TGTGCCAGCAGTTCATCCGGGACACGCCCGGGGGAAGCTTTCTTT. It encodes CASSSSGTRPGEAFF. The chain recombines TRBV5-6 with TRBJ1-1; perhaps TRBD1 as D (6 bases). The CDR3 runs to 15 residues. Trimming pared 5 bases from V and 8 bases from J, leaving 22 bases between. The germline gives CDR1 SGHDT, CDR2 YYEEEE.

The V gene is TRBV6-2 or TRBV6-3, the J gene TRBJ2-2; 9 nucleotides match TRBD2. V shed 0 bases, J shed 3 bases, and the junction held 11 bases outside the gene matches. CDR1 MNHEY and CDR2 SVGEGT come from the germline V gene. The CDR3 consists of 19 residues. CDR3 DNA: TGTGCCAGCAGTTACTCGAGGGGTAGCGGGGGTCTGGACACCGGGGAGCTGTTTTTT. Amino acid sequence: CASSYSRGSGGLDTGELFF.

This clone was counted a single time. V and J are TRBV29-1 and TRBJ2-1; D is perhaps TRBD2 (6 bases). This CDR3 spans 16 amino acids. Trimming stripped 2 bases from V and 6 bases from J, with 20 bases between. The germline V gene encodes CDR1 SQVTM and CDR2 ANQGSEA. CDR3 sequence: CSVESLRDSYPNEQFF. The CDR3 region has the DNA TGCAGCGTTGAATCATTAAGGGACTCCTATCCCAATGAGCAGTTCTTC.

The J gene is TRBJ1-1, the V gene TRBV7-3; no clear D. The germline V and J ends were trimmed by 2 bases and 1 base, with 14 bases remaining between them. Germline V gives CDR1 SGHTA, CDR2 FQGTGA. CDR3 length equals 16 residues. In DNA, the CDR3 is TGTGCCAGCAGCTTAGGTCCACCGGGAACGAACACTGAAGCTTTCTTT. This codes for CASSLGPPGTNTEAFF. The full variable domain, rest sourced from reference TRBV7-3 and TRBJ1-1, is GAGVSQTPSNKVTEKGKYVELRCDPISGHTALYWYRQSLGQGPEFLIYFQGTGAADDSGLPNDRFFAVRPEGSVSTLKIQRTERGDSAVYLCASSLGPPGTNTEAFFGQGTRLTVV.

CDR3 DNA sequence: TGTGCCACCAGCAGACGGACAGGTCTCGGAGACGAGCAGTACTTC. Its protein is CATSRRTGLGDEQYF. The chain has TRBV15 and TRBJ2-7, with 7 bases fitting TRBD1. The germline CDR1 and CDR2 sequences are LNHNV and YYDKDF (reference sequence). Losses at the gene ends were 2 bases for V and 5 bases for J; bases not matched to a gene: 9. There are 15 residues in the CDR3.

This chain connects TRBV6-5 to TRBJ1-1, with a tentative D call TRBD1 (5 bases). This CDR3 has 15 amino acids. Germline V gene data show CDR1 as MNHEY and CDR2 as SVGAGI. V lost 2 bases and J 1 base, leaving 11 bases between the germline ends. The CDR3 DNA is TGTGCCAGCAGTTACGGCCCCGGGGGGAACACTGAAGCTTTCTTT. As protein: CASSYGPGGNTEAFF.

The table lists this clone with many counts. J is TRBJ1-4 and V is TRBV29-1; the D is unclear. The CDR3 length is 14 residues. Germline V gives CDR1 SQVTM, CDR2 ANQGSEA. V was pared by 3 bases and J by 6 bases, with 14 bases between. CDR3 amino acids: CSVEAGLGDEKLFF. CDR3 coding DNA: TGCAGCGTTGAGGCGGGCCTTGGGGATGAAAAACTGTTTTTT. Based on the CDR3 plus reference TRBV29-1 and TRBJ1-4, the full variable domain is SAVISQKPSRDICQRGTSLTIQCQVDSQVTMMFWYRQQPGQSLTLIATANQGSEATYESGFVIDKFPISRPNLTFSTLTVSNMSPEDSSIYLCSVEAGLGDEKLFFGSGTQLSVL.

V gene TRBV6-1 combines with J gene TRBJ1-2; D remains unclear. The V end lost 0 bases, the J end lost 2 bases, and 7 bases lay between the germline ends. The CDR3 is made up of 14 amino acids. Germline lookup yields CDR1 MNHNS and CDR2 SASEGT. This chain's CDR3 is CASSEAAVNYGYTF. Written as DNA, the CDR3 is TGTGCCAGCAGTGAAGCGGCAGTCAACTATGGCTACACCTTC.

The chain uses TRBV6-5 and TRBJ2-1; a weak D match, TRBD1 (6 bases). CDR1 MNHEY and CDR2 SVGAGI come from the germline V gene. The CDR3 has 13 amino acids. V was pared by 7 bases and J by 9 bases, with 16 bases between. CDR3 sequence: CASTRDITFEQFF. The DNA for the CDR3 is TGTGCCAGCACCAGGGACATCACCTTTGAGCAGTTCTTC.

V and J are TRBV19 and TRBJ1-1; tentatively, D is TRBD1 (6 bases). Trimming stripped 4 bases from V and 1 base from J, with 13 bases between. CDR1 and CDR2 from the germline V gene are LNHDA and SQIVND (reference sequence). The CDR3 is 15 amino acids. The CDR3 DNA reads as TGTGCCAGTAGTACAACCGGGACATCGAACACTGAAGCTTTCTTT. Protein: CASSTTGTSNTEAFF.

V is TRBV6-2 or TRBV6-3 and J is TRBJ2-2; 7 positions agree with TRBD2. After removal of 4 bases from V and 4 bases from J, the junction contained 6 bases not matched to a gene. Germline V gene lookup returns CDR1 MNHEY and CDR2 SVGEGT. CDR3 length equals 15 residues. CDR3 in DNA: TGTGCCAGCAGTTTCGGGGGGACGGTCACCGGGGAGCTGTTTTTT. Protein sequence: CASSFGGTVTGELFF.